The rows below give T cell receptor beta chains drawn from one sample of a study of OX40 agonist ivuxolimab in advanced cancers. Method: immunoSEQ multiplex PCR; TCRdb's copy keeps in-frame clones and lacks some. This table holds over 95,000 clones, about 80% found once. Sequenced here: CD4+ or CD8+ T cells sorted from blood, sampled in a trial of the OX40 agonist ivuxolimab. The receptors were sampled from an adult with an advanced solid tumor such as melanoma, head and neck, liver or kidney cancer. The CDR3 runs from the conserved cysteine through the conserved F or W. A D gene is named only where the DNA matches it firmly. Size is stated for part of the rows, as once, few or many counts, or as a class when the clone is expanded.

d_call	clone_size	j_call	v_call	cdr3_nt	cdr3_aa
.	.	TRBJ2-4	TRBV5-4	TGTGCCAGCAGCTTGTTTAGCGAAAACATTCAGTACTTC	CASSLFSENIQYF
.	.	TRBJ1-5	TRBV18	TGTGCCAGCTCACTGGGGCTGGGCAATCAGCCCCAGCATTTT	CASSLGLGNQPQHF
.	.	TRBJ1-3	TRBV6-5	TGTGCCAGCACCAACAGGGAGAGGGGAAACACCATATATTTT	CASTNRERGNTIYF
.	.	TRBJ2-1	TRBV5-1	TGCGCCAGCAGACGACAGGCGAACTCCTACAATGAGCAGTTCTTC	CASRRQANSYNEQFF
TRBD1	.	TRBJ2-5	TRBV5-6	TGTGCCAGCAGCGCGGACAGGGGAGAGACCCAGTACTTC	CASSADRGETQYF
TRBD1	.	TRBJ1-6	TRBV5-4	TGTGCCAGCAGCAAGCCGGACAGGGGAAATTCACCCCTCCACTTT	CASSKPDRGNSPLHF
TRBD1	once	TRBJ1-1	TRBV29-1	TGCAGCGTTAAGGGGAAAGCAAGGGGGCTTAATGAGTACACTGAAGCTTTCTTT	CSVKGKARGLNEYTEAFF
TRBD1	.	TRBJ1-5	TRBV7-3	TGTGCCAGCAGCTTAGAGGGGACAGGGAGGCAGCCCCAGCATTTT	CASSLEGTGRQPQHF
TRBD1	.	TRBJ2-5	TRBV5-4	TGTGCCAGCAGCTTTCGGACAGGGGGCGGAAAGACCCAGTACTTC	CASSFRTGGGKTQYF
TRBD1	.	TRBJ1-2	TRBV6-5	TGTGCCAGCAACTACAACAGGGGTGGCTACACCTTC	CASNYNRGGYTF
TRBD2	.	TRBJ2-3	TRBV28	TGTGCCAGCAGTTCCTCCTTGGGGGGAGGGAGCACAGATACGCAGTATTTT	CASSSSLGGGSTDTQYF
.	.	TRBJ2-3	TRBV4-2	TGTGCCAGCAGCCCGGGGGCGGGGGCCACAGATACGCAGTATTTT	CASSPGAGATDTQYF
.	.	TRBJ2-1	TRBV5-1	TGCGCCAGCAGCTTGGGGCAGGGCCCTTACAATGAGCAGTTCTTC	CASSLGQGPYNEQFF
.	.	TRBJ2-2	TRBV28	TGTGCCAGCAGCCTGCTGGGACTGCAAATGCGCGGGGAGCTGTTTTTT	CASSLLGLQMRGELFF
TRBD2	once	TRBJ2-2	TRBV5-4	TGTGCCAGCAGCTCGGGGGGATTAACCGGGGAGCTGTTTTTT	CASSSGGLTGELFF
TRBD1	.	TRBJ1-3	TRBV7-2	TGTGCCAGCAGCTTGACAGGGGAGACCTTTTCTTTAAACACCATATATTTT	CASSLTGETFSLNTIYF
.	.	TRBJ1-4	TRBV5-1	TGCGCCAGCAGCCGGGACGGCGGGAATGAAAAACTGTTTTTT	CASSRDGGNEKLFF
TRBD1	.	TRBJ2-3	TRBV11-2	TGTGCCAGCAGCTCAGACAGGGTGGATACGCAGTATTTT	CASSSDRVDTQYF
TRBD1	.	TRBJ1-1	TRBV5-6	TGTGCCAGCAGCCCGCAGACAGGGCTCGATAACACTGAAGCTTTCTTT	CASSPQTGLDNTEAFF
.	.	TRBJ1-2	TRBV6-5	TGTGCCAGCAGTTACTCGGGGCTGACATCTAATGGCTACACCTTC	CASSYSGLTSNGYTF